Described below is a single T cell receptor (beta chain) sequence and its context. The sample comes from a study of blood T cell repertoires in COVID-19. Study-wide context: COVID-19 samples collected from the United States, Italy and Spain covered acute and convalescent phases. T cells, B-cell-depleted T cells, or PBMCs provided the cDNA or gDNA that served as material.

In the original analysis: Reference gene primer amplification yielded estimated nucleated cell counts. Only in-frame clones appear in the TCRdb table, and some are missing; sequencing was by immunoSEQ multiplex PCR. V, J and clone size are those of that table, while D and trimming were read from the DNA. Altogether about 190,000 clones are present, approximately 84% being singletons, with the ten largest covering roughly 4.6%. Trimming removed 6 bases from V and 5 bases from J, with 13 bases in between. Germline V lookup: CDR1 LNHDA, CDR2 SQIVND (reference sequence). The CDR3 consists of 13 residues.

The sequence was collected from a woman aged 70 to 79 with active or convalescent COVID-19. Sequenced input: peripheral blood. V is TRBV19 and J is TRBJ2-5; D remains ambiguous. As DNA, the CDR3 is TGTGCCAGTAGAAGAGTTGATTGGGAGACCCAGTACTTC. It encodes CASRRVDWETQYF.